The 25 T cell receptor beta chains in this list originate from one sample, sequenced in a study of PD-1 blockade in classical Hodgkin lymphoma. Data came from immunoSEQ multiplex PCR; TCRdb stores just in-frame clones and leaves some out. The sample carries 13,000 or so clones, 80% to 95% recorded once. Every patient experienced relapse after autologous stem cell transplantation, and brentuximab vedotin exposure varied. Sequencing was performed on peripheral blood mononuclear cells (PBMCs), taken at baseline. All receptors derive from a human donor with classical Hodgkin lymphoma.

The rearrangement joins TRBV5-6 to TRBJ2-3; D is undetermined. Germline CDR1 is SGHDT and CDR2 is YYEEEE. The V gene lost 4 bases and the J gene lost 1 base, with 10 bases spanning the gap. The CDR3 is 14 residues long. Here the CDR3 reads CASSRPRGTDTQYF. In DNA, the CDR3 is TGTGCCAGCAGCCGACCACGGGGCACAGATACGCAGTATTTT.

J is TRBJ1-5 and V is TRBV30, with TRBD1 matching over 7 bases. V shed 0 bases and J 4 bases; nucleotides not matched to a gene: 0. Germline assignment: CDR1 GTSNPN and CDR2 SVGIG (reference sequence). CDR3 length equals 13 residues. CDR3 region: CAWSVQGNQPQHF. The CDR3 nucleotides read TGTGCCTGGAGTGTACAGGGGAATCAGCCCCAGCATTTT. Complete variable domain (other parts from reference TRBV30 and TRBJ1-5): SQTIHQWPATLVQPVGSPLSLECTVEGTSNPNLYWYRQAAGRGLQLLFYSVGIGQISSEVPQNLSASRPQDRQFILSSKKLLLSDSGFYLCAWSVQGNQPQHFGDGTRLSIL.

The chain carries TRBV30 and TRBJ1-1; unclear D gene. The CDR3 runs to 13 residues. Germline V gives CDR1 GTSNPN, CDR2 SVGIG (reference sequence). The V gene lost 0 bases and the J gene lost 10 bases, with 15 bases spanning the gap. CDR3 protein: CAWSVETRIAAFF. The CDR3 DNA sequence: TGTGCCTGGAGTGTAGAAACGCGGATCGCAGCTTTCTTT. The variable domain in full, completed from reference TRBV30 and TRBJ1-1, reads SQTIHQWPATLVQPVGSPLSLECTVEGTSNPNLYWYRQAAGRGLQLLFYSVGIGQISSEVPQNLSASRPQDRQFILSSKKLLLSDSGFYLCAWSVETRIAAFFGQGTRLTVV.

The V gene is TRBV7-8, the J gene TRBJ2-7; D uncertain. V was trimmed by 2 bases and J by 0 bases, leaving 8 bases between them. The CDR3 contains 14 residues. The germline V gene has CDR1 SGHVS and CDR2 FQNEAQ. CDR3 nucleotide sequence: TGTGCCAGCAGCTTAACTACGTTCTCCTACGAGCAGTACTTC. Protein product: CASSLTTFSYEQYF.

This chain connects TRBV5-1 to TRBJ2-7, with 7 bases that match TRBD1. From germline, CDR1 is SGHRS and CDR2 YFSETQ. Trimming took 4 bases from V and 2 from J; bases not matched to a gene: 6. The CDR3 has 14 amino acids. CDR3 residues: CASSTQGPPYEQYF. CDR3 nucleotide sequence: TGCGCCAGCAGCACACAGGGGCCCCCCTACGAGCAGTACTTC.

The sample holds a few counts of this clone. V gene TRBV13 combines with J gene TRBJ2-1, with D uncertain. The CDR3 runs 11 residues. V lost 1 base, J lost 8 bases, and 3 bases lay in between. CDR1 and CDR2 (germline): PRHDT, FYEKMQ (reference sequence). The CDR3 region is CASSLAYEQFF. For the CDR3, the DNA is TGTGCCAGCAGCTTAGCTTATGAGCAGTTCTTC. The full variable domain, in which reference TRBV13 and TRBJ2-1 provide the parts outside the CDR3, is AAGVIQSPRHLIKEKRETATLKCYPIPRHDTVYWYQQGPGQDPQFLISFYEKMQSDKGSIPDRFSAQQFSDYHSELNMSSLELGDSALYFCASSLAYEQFFGPGTRLTVL.

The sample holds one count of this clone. Here the CDR3 DNA reads TGTGCCAGCAGGGAGCGGCGGAGTAACTATGGCTACACCTTC. Translation: CASRERRSNYGYTF. The chain joins TRBV7-9 to TRBJ1-2; D is unclear. V gave up 6 bases and J gave up 1 base, with 12 bases separating them. CDR3 length: 14 amino acids. The germline gives CDR1 SEHNR, CDR2 FQNEAQ (reference sequence).

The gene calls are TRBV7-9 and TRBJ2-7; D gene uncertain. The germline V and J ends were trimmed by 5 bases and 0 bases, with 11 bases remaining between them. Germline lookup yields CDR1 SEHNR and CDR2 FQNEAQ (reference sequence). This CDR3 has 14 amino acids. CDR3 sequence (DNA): TGTGCCAGCAGCCTCAATATGGGCTCCTACGAGCAGTACTTC. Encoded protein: CASSLNMGSYEQYF.

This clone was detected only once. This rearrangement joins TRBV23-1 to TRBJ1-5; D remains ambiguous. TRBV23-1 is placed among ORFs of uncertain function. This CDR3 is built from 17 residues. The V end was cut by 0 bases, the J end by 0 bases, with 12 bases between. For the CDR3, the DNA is TGCGCCAGCAGTCAATCTCCTTTAGCTCTTAGCAATCAGCCCCAGCATTTT. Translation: CASSQSPLALSNQPQHF.

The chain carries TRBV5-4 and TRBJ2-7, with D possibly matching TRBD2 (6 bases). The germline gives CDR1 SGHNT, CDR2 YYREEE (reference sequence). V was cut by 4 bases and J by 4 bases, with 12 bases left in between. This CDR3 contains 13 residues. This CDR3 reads CASSHRDLYEQYF. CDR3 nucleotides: TGTGCCAGCAGCCACCGGGACTTATACGAGCAGTACTTC.

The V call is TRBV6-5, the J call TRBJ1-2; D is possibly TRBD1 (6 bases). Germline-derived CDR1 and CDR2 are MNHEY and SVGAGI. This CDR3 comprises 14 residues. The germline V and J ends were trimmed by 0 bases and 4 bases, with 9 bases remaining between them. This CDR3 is CASSYSTGFYGYTF. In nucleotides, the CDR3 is TGTGCCAGCAGTTACTCCACAGGGTTCTATGGCTACACCTTC.

The chain's CDR3 is CASSRKSTTNEKLFF. CDR3 DNA sequence: TGTGCCAGCAGTCGCAAATCTACAACTAATGAAAAACTGTTTTTT. This chain joins TRBV6-5 and TRBJ1-4; D is ambiguous. Germline CDR1 and CDR2: MNHEY and SVGAGI. This CDR3 is 15 amino acids long. Trimming took off 5 bases at V and 0 bases at J, with 10 bases between the two ends.

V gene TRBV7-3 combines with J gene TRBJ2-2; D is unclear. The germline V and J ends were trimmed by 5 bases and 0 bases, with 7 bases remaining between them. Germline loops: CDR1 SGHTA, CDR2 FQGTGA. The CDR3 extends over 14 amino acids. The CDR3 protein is CASSETPNTGELFF. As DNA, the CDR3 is TGTGCCAGCAGCGAGACACCGAACACCGGGGAGCTGTTTTTT. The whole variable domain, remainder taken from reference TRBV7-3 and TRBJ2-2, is GAGVSQTPSNKVTEKGKYVELRCDPISGHTALYWYRQSLGQGPEFLIYFQGTGAADDSGLPNDRFFAVRPEGSVSTLKIQRTERGDSAVYLCASSETPNTGELFFGEGSRLTVL.

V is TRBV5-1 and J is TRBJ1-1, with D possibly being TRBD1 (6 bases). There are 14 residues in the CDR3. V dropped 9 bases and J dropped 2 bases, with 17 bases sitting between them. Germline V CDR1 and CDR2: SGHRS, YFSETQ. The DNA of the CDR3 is TGCGCCACCGCGACAGGAAATACAAACACTGAAGCTTTCTTT. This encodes CATATGNTNTEAFF.

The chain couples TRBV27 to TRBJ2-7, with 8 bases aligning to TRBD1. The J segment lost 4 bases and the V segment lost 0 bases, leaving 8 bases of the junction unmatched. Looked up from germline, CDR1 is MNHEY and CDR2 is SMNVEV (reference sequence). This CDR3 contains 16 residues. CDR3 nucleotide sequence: TGTGCCAGCAGTTTATCGGTTCCCGGACAGGGATACGAGCAGTACTTC. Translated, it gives CASSLSVPGQGYEQYF.

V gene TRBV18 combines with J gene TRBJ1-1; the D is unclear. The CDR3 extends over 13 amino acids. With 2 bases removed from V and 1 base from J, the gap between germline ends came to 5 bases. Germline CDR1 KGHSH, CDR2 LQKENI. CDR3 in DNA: TGTGCCAGCTCACCAAACAAGAACACTGAAGCTTTCTTT. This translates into CASSPNKNTEAFF. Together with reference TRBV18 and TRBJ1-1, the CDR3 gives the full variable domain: NAGVMQNPRHLVRRRGQEARLRCSPMKGHSHVYWYRQLPEEGLKFMVYLQKENIIDESGMPKERFSAEFPKEGPSILRIQQVVRGDSAAYFCASSPNKNTEAFFGQGTRLTVV.

The CDR3 loop reads CASSRGGSTDTQYF. The CDR3, as DNA: TGTGCCAGCAGTAGGGGGGGGAGCACAGATACGCAGTATTTT. The rearrangement uses TRBV9 and TRBJ2-3; D might be TRBD2 (7 bases). Per germline, CDR1 SGDLS and CDR2 YYNGEE. The CDR3 length is 14 residues. V was clipped by 5 bases and J by 0 bases, with 10 bases between them.

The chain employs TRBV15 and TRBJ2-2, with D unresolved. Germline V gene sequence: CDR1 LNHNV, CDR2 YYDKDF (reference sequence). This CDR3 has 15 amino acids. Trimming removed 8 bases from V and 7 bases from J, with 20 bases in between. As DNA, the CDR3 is TGTGCCACCGAACTTTTAAACATCGCCGGCGGGGAGCTGTTTTTT. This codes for CATELLNIAGGELFF.

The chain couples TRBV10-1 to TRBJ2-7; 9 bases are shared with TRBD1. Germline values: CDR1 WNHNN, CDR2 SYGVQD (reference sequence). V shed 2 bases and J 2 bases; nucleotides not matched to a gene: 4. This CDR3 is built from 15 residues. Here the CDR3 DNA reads TGCGCCAGCAGTGAGCCCGGACAGGGGCCCTACGAGCAGTACTTC. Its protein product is CASSEPGQGPYEQYF.

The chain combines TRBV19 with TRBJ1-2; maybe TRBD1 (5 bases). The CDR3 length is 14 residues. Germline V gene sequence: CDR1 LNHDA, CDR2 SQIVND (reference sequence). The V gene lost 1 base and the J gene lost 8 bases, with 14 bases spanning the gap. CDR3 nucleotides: TGTGCCAGTAGTATAGGCGAGGGGCTCGGAGGCTACACCTTC. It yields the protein CASSIGEGLGGYTF.

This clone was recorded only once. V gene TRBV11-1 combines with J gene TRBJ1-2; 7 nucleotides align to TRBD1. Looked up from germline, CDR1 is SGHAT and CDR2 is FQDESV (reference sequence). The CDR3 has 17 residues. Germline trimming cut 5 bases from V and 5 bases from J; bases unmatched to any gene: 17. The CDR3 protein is CASSTGQESLSRYGYTF. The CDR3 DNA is TGTGCCAGCAGCACTGGACAGGAAAGCCTTTCACGGTATGGCTACACCTTC.

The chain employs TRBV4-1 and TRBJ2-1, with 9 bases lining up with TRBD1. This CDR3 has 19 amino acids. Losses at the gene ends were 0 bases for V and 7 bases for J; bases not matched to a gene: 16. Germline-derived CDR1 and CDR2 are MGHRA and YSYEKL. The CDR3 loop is CASSQDYTLIGTGKNEQFF. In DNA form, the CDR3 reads TGCGCCAGCAGCCAAGATTATACCCTGATCGGGACAGGGAAAAATGAGCAGTTCTTC.

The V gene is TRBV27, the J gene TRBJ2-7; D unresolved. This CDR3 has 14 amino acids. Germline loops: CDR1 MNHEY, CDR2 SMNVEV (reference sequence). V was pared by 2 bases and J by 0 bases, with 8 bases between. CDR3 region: CASSLASASYEQYF. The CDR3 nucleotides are TGTGCCAGCAGTTTAGCTTCGGCCTCCTACGAGCAGTACTTC.

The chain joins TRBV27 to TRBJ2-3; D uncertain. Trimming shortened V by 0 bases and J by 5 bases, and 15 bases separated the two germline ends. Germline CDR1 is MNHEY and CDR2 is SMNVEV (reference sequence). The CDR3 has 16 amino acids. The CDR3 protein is CASSLSPSAIVDTQYF. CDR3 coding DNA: TGTGCCAGCAGTTTATCCCCTAGTGCAATTGTAGATACGCAGTATTTT.

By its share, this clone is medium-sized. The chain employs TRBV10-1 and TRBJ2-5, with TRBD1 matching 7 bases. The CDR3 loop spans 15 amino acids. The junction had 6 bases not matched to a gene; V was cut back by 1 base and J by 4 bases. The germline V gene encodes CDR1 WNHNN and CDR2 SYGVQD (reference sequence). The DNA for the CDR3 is TGCGCCAGCAGTGAGTGGGTAGGGGGCGCAGAGACCCAGTACTTC. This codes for CASSEWVGGAETQYF.